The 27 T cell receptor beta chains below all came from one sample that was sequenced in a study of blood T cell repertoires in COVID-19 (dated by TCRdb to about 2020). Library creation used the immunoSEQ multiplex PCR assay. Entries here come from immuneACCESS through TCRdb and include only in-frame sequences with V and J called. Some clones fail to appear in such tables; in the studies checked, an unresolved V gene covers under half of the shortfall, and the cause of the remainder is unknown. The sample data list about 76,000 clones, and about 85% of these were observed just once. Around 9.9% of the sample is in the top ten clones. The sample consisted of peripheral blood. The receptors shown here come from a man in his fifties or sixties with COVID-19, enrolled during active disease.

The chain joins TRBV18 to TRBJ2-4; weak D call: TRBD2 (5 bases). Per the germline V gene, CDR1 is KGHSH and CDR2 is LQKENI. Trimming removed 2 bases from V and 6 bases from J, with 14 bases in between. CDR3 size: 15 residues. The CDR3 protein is CASSPNNGEGNIQYF. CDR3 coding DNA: TGTGCCAGCTCACCAAATAACGGGGAAGGAAACATTCAGTACTTC.

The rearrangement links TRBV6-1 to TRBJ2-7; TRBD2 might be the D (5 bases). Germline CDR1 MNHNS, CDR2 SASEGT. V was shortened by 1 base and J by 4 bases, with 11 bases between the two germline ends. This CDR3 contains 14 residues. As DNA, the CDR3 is TGTGCCAGCAGTGAAGAATGGACTTCTTACGAGCAGTACTTC. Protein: CASSEEWTSYEQYF.

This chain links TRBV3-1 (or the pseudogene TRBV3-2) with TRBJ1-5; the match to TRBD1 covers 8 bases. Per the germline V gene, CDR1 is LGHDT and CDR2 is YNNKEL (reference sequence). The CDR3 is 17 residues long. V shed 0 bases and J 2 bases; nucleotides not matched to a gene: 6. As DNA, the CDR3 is TGTGCCAGCAGCCAAGATCCCCCGGGACAGGGCAATCAGCCCCAGCATTTT. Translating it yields CASSQDPPGQGNQPQHF.

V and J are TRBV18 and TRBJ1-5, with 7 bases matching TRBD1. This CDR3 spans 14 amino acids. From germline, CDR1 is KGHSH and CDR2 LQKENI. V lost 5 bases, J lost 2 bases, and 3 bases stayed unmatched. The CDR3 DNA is TGTGCCAGCTCAGACAGGGACGGCAATCAGCCCCAGCATTTT. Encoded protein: CASSDRDGNQPQHF.

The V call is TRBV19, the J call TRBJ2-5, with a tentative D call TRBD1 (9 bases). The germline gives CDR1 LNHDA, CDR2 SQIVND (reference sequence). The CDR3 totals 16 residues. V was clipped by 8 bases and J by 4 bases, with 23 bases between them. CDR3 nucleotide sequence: TGTGCCAGTCGGGGGGGCCGACAGGGACAGGGAGAGACCCAGTACTTC. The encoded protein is CASRGGRQGQGETQYF.

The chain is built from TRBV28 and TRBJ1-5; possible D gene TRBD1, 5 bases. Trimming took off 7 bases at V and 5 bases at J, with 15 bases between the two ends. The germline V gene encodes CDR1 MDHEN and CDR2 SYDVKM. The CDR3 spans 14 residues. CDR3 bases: TGTGCCAGCACCAACGCAGGAGGGGATCAGCCCCAGCATTTT. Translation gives CASTNAGGDQPQHF.

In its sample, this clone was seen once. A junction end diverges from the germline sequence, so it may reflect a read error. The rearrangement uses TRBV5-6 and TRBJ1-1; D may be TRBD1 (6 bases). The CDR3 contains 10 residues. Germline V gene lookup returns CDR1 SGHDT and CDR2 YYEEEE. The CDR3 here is CASSLARGDF. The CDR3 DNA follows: TGTGCCAGCAGCTTGGCCAGGGGAGACTTT.

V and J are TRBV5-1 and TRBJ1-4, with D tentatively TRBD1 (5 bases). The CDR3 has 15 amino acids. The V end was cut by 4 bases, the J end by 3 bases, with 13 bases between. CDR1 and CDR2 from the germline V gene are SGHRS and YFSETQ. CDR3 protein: CASSPPDIPNEKLFF. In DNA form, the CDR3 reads TGCGCCAGCAGCCCACCGGACATTCCTAATGAAAAACTGTTTTTT. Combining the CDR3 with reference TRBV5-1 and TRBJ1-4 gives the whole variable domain KAGVTQTPRYLIKTRGQQVTLSCSPISGHRSVSWYQQTPGQGLQFLFEYFSETQRNKGNFPGRFSGRQFSNSRSEMNVSTLELGDSALYLCASSPPDIPNEKLFFGSGTQLSVL.

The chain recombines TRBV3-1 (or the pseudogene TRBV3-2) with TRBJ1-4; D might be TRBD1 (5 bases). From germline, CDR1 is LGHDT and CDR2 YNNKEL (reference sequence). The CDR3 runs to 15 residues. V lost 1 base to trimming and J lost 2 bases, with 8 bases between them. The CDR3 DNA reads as TGTGCCAGCAGCCAAGCTAGGGGTACTAATGAAAAACTGTTTTTT. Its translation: CASSQARGTNEKLFF.

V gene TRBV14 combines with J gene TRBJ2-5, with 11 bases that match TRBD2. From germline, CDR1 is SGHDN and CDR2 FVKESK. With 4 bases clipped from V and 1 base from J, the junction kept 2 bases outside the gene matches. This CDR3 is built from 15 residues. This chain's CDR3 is CASSPTSGSQETQYF. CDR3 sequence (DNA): TGTGCCAGCAGCCCAACTAGCGGGAGCCAAGAGACCCAGTACTTC.

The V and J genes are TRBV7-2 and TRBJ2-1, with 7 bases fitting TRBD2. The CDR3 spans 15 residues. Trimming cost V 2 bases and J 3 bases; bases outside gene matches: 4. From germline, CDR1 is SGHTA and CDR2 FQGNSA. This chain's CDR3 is CASSLSAGIYNEQFF. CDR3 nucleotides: TGTGCCAGCAGCTTATCAGCGGGGATCTACAATGAGCAGTTCTTC.

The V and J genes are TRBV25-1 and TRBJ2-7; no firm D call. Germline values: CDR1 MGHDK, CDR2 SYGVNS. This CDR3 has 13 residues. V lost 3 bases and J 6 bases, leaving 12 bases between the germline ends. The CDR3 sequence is CASSDLGRREQYF. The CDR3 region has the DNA TGTGCCAGCAGTGATCTAGGAAGGCGCGAGCAGTACTTC.

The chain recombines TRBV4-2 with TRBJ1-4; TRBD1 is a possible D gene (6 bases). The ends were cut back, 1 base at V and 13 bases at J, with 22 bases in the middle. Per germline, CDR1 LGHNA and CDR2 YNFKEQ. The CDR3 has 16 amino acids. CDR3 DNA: TGTGCCAGCAGCCAAGCCCAGAAAAGGGGGGGGTCAAGACTGTTTTTT. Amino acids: CASSQAQKRGGSRLFF.

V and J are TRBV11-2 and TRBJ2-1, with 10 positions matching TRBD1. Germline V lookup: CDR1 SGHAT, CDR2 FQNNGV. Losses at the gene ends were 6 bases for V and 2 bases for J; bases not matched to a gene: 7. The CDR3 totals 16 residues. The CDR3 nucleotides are TGTGCCAGCAGGCTAAGGGACAGGGGACCCTACAATGAGCAGTTCTTC. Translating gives CASRLRDRGPYNEQFF.

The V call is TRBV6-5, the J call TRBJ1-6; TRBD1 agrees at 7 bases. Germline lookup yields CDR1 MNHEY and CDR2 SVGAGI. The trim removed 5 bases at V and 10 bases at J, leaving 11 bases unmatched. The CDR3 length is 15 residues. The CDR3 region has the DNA TGTGCCAGCAGTCGACAGGGCCTTGCAGAGTCACCCCTCCACTTT. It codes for CASSRQGLAESPLHF.

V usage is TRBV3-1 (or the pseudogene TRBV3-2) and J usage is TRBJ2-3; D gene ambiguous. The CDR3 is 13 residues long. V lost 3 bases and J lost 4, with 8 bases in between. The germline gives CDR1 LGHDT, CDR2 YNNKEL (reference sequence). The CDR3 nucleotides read TGTGCCAGCAGCCATTCTGGGCCAGATACGCAGTATTTT. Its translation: CASSHSGPDTQYF.

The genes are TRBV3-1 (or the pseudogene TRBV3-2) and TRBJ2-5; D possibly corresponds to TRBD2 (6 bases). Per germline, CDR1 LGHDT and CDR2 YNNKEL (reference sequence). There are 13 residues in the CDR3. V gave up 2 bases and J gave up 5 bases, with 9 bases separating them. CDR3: CASSQRGRETQYF. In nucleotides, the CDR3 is TGTGCCAGCAGCCAACGGGGGAGGGAGACCCAGTACTTC.

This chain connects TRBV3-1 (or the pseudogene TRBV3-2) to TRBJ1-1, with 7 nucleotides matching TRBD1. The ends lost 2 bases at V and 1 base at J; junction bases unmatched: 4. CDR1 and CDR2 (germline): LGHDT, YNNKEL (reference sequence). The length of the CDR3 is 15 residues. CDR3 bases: TGTGCCAGCAGCCAACGGGGACAGACGAACACTGAAGCTTTCTTT. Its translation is CASSQRGQTNTEAFF.

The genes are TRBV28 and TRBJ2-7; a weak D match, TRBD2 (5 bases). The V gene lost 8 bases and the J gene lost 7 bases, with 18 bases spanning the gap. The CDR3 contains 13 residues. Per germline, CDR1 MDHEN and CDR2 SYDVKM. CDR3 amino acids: CASLRDRTGEQYF. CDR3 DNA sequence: TGTGCCAGCCTAAGGGATCGTACGGGGGAGCAGTACTTC.

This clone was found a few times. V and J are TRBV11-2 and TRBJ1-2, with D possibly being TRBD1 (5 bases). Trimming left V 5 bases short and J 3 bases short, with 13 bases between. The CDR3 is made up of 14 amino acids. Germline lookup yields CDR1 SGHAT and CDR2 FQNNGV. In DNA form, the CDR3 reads TGTGCCAGCAGCCCGGGGGTATTGGACTATGGCTACACCTTC. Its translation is CASSPGVLDYGYTF.

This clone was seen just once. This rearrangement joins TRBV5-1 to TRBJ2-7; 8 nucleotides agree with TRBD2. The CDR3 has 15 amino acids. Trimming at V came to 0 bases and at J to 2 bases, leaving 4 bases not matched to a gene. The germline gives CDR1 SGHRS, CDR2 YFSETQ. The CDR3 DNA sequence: TGCGCCAGCAGCTTGGCCTCGGGAGGGCCCTACGAGCAGTACTTC. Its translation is CASSLASGGPYEQYF.

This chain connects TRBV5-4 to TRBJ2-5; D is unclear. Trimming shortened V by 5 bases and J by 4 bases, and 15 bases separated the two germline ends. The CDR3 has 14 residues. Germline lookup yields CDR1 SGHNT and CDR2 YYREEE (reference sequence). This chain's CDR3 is CASRPRPSGETQYF. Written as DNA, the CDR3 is TGTGCCAGCAGACCTAGACCGAGTGGAGAGACCCAGTACTTC.

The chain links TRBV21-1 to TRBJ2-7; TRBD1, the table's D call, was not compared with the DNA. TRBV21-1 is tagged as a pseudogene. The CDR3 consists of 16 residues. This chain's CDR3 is CASSKARARASYEQYF. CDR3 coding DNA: TGTGCCAGCAGCAAAGCGCGTGCCAGGGCTTCTTACGAGCAGTACTTC.

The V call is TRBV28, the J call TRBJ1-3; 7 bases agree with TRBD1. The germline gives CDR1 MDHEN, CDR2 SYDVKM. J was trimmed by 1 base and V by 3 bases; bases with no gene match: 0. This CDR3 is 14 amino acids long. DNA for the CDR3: TGTGCCAGCAGTTTGACAGGGTCTGGAAACACCATATATTTT. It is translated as CASSLTGSGNTIYF.

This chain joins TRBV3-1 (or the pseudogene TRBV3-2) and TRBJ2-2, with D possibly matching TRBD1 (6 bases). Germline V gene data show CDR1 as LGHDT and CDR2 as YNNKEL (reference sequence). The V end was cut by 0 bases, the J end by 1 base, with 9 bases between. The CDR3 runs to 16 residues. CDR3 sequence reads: CASSQEDRLNTGELFF. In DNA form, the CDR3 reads TGTGCCAGCAGCCAAGAAGACAGGTTGAACACCGGGGAGCTGTTTTTT.

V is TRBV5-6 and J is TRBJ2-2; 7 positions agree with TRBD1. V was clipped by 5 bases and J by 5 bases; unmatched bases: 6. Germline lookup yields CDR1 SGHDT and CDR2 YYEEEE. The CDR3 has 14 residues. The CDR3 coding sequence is TGTGCCAGCAGAGTTAGGACAGGTACCGGGGAGCTGTTTTTT. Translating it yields CASRVRTGTGELFF.

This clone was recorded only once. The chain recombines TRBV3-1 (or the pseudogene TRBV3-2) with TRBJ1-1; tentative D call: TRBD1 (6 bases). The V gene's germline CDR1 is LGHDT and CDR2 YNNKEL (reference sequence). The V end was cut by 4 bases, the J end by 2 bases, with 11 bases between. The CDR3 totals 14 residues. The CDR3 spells CASSPGTPNTEAFF. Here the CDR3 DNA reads TGTGCCAGCAGCCCGGGGACACCAAACACTGAAGCTTTCTTT.